Presented here are 25 T cell receptor beta chains from one specimen sequenced in a study of beta chain features in type 1 diabetes. The study, taken as a whole, reports: There was a moderate but significant shortening of TCRB CDR3s in all four CD4+ subsets of Type 1 diabetes patients.

Every isolated RNA sample was fully reverse transcribed, so sequencing captured expressed TCRB transcripts. Assay used: immunoSEQ multiplex PCR; TCRdb lists only in-frame clones, some missing. The data contain hundreds of thousands of clones, roughly an eighth of them singletons. The antigens these receptors bind are not known. The sequenced sample was naive CD4+ T cells from blood. The receptor source for this set is a man aged 18-30 years with type 1 diabetes.

This chain uses TRBV25-1 with TRBJ1-2; D not resolved. Trimming pared 1 base from V and 9 bases from J, leaving 9 bases between. The CDR3 has 12 residues. Germline V CDR1 and CDR2: MGHDK, SYGVNS. CDR3 protein: CASSELGRRYTF. CDR3 DNA: TGTGCCAGCAGTGAATTGGGCAGGCGCTACACCTTC.

The V gene is TRBV2, the J gene TRBJ1-2; perhaps TRBD1 as D (5 bases). V was cut by 1 base and J by 4 bases, with 13 bases left in between. CDR1 and CDR2 (germline): SNHLY, FYNNEI. The CDR3 loop spans 15 amino acids. The CDR3 loop is CASSEEAGSFYGYTF. The CDR3 DNA follows: TGTGCCAGCAGTGAAGAGGCAGGGAGCTTCTATGGCTACACCTTC.

V is TRBV13 and J is TRBJ1-5; D is uncertain. Trimming shortened V by 0 bases and J by 4 bases, and 7 bases separated the two germline ends. The CDR3 consists of 14 residues. CDR1 PRHDT and CDR2 FYEKMQ come from the germline V gene (reference sequence). In DNA, the CDR3 is TGTGCCAGCAGCTTAGGATCCGGAAATCAGCCCCAGCATTTT. Translating it yields CASSLGSGNQPQHF.

This clone was found a few times. The same CDR3 arises from other DNA sequences in this sample as well. The chain carries TRBV7-2 and TRBJ1-6; D is unresolved. This CDR3 has 14 residues. Trimming pared 1 base from V and 7 bases from J, leaving 8 bases between. CDR1 and CDR2 from the germline V gene are SGHTA and FQGNSA. In DNA form, the CDR3 reads TGTGCCAGCAGCTTAGGGCAGGACAATTCACCCCTCCACTTT. This gives the protein CASSLGQDNSPLHF.

On this clone itself: One base away lies a much larger clone, so this may be a sequencing read error. This specimen includes other DNA sequences encoding the same CDR3. This sequence joins TRBV30 and TRBJ2-5, with D perhaps matching TRBD1 (6 bases). Deletions cut 1 base from V and 1 base from J, with 7 bases between. This CDR3 comprises 13 residues. Germline V lookup: CDR1 GTSNPN, CDR2 SVGIG (reference sequence). CDR3 protein: CAWSGQVQETQYF. The DNA of the CDR3 is TGTGCCTGGAGTGGACAGGTCCAAGAGACCCAGTACTTC.

This clone was seen a few times. This chain uses TRBV5-1 with TRBJ1-4, with a possible D match to TRBD1 (6 bases). The CDR3 has 15 amino acids. Deletions cut 4 bases from V and 8 bases from J, with 18 bases between. Germline V gives CDR1 SGHRS, CDR2 YFSETQ. The DNA of the CDR3 is TGCGCCAGCAGCCCAACCCGACAGGAAGGGGAAAAACTGTTTTTT. Its translation: CASSPTRQEGEKLFF.

This clone is a singleton in its sample. The identical CDR3 is also encoded by other nucleotide sequences in the sample. The chain carries TRBV29-1 and TRBJ1-5; possibly TRBD1 for D (5 bases). The germline V gene has CDR1 SQVTM and CDR2 ANQGSEA. The V and J ends lost 1 base and 3 bases respectively, with 7 bases between them. The CDR3 spans 13 residues. The CDR3, as DNA: TGCAGCGTTGAAGGGGGCCCCAATCAGCCCCAGCATTTT. Residues: CSVEGGPNQPQHF.

The genes are TRBV4-1 and TRBJ1-6; 9 nucleotides line up with TRBD1. CDR3 length equals 13 residues. Per the germline V gene, CDR1 is MGHRA and CDR2 is YSYEKL. The V gene end was trimmed by 8 bases and the J gene end by 9 bases; junction bases not matched to a gene: 5. CDR3 DNA: TGCGCCAGCTCCGGGACAGGGACTTCACCCCTCCACTTT. Encoded protein: CASSGTGTSPLHF.

The chain employs TRBV9 and TRBJ1-5; D may be TRBD1 (5 bases). This CDR3 contains 14 residues. CDR1 SGDLS and CDR2 YYNGEE come from the germline V gene. Trimming took off 4 bases at V and 1 base at J, with 9 bases between the two ends. In DNA form, the CDR3 reads TGTGCCAGCAGCCCCGGGGGGAGCAATCAGCCCCAGCATTTT. This encodes CASSPGGSNQPQHF.

In this sample, this clone turned up a few times. The chain is built from TRBV6-5 and TRBJ2-1; no reliable D call. The V and J ends lost 4 bases and 2 bases respectively, with 6 bases between them. The germline CDR1 and CDR2 sequences are MNHEY and SVGAGI. CDR3 length: 13 residues. CDR3 nucleotides: TGTGCCAGCAGTTCTCAAACCTACAATGAGCAGTTCTTC. Amino acid sequence: CASSSQTYNEQFF.

This chain joins TRBV25-1 and TRBJ2-2, with D perhaps matching TRBD1 (6 bases). This CDR3 is built from 15 residues. Germline V lookup: CDR1 MGHDK, CDR2 SYGVNS. With 0 bases removed from V and 6 bases from J, the gap between germline ends came to 11 bases. The CDR3 DNA reads TGTGCCAGCAGTGAATACGCAGGGGTCGCCGGGGAGCTGTTTTTT. Protein: CASSEYAGVAGELFF. Full variable domain (remainder filled in from reference TRBV25-1 and TRBJ2-2): EADIYQTPRYLVIGTGKKITLECSQTMGHDKMYWYQQDPGMELHLIHYSYGVNSTEKGDLSSESTVSRIRTEHFPLTLESARPSHTSQYLCASSEYAGVAGELFFGEGSRLTVL.

The chain couples TRBV25-1 to TRBJ1-5; perhaps TRBD1 as D (6 bases). Germline lookup yields CDR1 MGHDK and CDR2 SYGVNS. Trimming cost V 3 bases and J 4 bases, with 10 bases left between them. The CDR3 covers 14 residues. The CDR3 loop is CASSETGANQPQHF. The CDR3 nucleotides read TGTGCCAGCAGTGAGACAGGCGCGAATCAGCCCCAGCATTTT.

This clone was counted a few times. The chain is built from TRBV9 and TRBJ1-2; D is possibly TRBD1 (5 bases). The CDR3 is made up of 14 amino acids. The V gene lost 3 bases and the J gene lost 7 bases, with 16 bases spanning the gap. The germline CDR1 and CDR2 sequences are SGDLS and YYNGEE. CDR3 sequence reads: CASSDHRPGFGYTF. In DNA, the CDR3 is TGTGCCAGCAGCGACCACCGGCCAGGGTTTGGCTACACCTTC.

This clone was recorded a few times. The genes are TRBV30 and TRBJ2-3, with D uncertain. This CDR3 contains 12 residues. Trimming cost V 0 bases and J 4 bases, with 5 bases left between them. In germline, CDR1 is GTSNPN, CDR2 SVGIG (reference sequence). This chain's CDR3 is CAWSVLSDTQYF. Here the CDR3 DNA reads TGTGCCTGGAGTGTTCTATCAGATACGCAGTATTTT.

The chain has TRBV5-6 and TRBJ2-3; D possibly matches TRBD1 or TRBD2 (5 bases each). V gave up 3 bases and J gave up 2 bases, with 13 bases separating them. Germline assignment: CDR1 SGHDT and CDR2 YYEEEE. This CDR3 spans 15 amino acids. The CDR3 loop is CASSSEGRDTDTQYF. In DNA, the CDR3 is TGTGCCAGCAGCTCAGAGGGACGGGACACAGATACGCAGTATTTT.

V is TRBV25-1 and J is TRBJ2-2; the D gene is possibly TRBD2 (5 bases). Trimming left V 4 bases short and J 5 bases short, with 8 bases between. This CDR3 has 13 residues. CDR1 is MGHDK, CDR2 SYGVNS, per germline. This chain's CDR3 is CASSGTWTGELFF. The CDR3 DNA follows: TGTGCCAGCAGTGGGACTTGGACCGGGGAGCTGTTTTTT.

This clone was picked up a small number of times. The V gene is TRBV29-1, the J gene TRBJ1-1; no firm D call. The CDR3 loop spans 12 amino acids. The V gene lost 7 bases and the J gene lost 3 bases, with 12 bases spanning the gap. The germline CDR1 and CDR2 sequences are SQVTM and ANQGSEA. The DNA of the CDR3 is TGCAGCGCTCGGATGGTAGACACTGAAGCTTTCTTT. It yields the protein CSARMVDTEAFF.

V usage is TRBV7-3 and J usage is TRBJ2-3; D may be TRBD1 (6 bases). Germline V lookup: CDR1 SGHTA, CDR2 FQGTGA. Trimming cost V 5 bases and J 0 bases, with 12 bases left between them. This CDR3 has 15 amino acids. Here the CDR3 reads CASSVGQQSTDTQYF. The CDR3 DNA reads as TGTGCCAGCAGCGTCGGACAGCAAAGCACAGATACGCAGTATTTT. Combining the CDR3 with reference TRBV7-3 and TRBJ2-3 gives the whole variable domain GAGVSQTPSNKVTEKGKYVELRCDPISGHTALYWYRQSLGQGPEFLIYFQGTGAADDSGLPNDRFFAVRPEGSVSTLKIQRTERGDSAVYLCASSVGQQSTDTQYFGPGTRLTVL.

This chain uses TRBV6-6 with TRBJ2-7, with D hard to call. The germline gives CDR1 MNHNY, CDR2 SVGAGI (reference sequence). V was cut by 6 bases and J by 0 bases, with 12 bases left in between. The CDR3 loop spans 14 amino acids. The CDR3 loop reads CASSLDTGSYEQYF. Here the CDR3 DNA reads TGTGCCAGCAGCCTCGACACCGGCTCCTACGAGCAGTACTTC.

The rearrangement uses TRBV30 and TRBJ1-2; the D is unclear. Germline CDR1 and CDR2: GTSNPN and SVGIG (reference sequence). The CDR3 length is 13 residues. V was shortened by 4 bases and J by 6 bases, with 15 bases between the two germline ends. DNA of the CDR3: TGTGCCTGGATCGCCGGGTACTTCAATGGCTACACCTTC. Encoded protein: CAWIAGYFNGYTF.

This clone was observed a few times. The chain is built from TRBV28 and TRBJ2-7, with D perhaps TRBD1 (6 bases). The CDR3 extends over 15 amino acids. Trimming took 5 bases from V and 4 from J, leaving 18 bases between them. Germline V gene sequence: CDR1 MDHEN, CDR2 SYDVKM. The DNA for the CDR3 is TGTGCCAGCAGTCACGCCGGGACAACCAAATACGAGCAGTACTTC. Translating it yields CASSHAGTTKYEQYF.

This clone was picked up a small number of times. This chain uses TRBV6-1 with TRBJ1-5; no firm D call. There are 13 residues in the CDR3. V was pared by 2 bases and J by 11 bases, with 13 bases between. The germline V gene encodes CDR1 MNHNS and CDR2 SASEGT. CDR3 sequence reads: CASSELGLGAQHF. The CDR3 coding sequence is TGTGCCAGCAGTGAACTTGGTTTAGGAGCCCAGCATTTT.

CDR3: CASTWTSGANEQYF. The CDR3 DNA follows: TGTGCCAGCACCTGGACTAGCGGGGCCAACGAGCAGTACTTC. V is TRBV6-6 and J is TRBJ2-5; 12 bases are shared with TRBD2. With the DNA end fitting TRBJ2-7 better, the J assignment may be wrong. Germline V gene sequence: CDR1 MNHNY, CDR2 SVGAGI (reference sequence). The CDR3 contains 14 residues.

This rearrangement joins TRBV4-1 to TRBJ1-1; D is undetermined. CDR3 size: 15 residues. V shed 0 bases and J shed 3 bases, with 11 bases lying between them. CDR1 and CDR2 (germline): MGHRA, YSYEKL. CDR3 DNA sequence: TGCGCCAGCAGCCAAGAACCCGGTGCTTACACTGAAGCTTTCTTT. Translation gives CASSQEPGAYTEAFF.

V is TRBV21-1 and J is TRBJ1-2; the table calls TRBD1, which could not be checked here. TRBV21-1 is a pseudogene. The CDR3 is 17 residues long. CDR3 amino acids: CASSKEGAGPLVYGYTF. The CDR3 DNA sequence: TGTGCCAGCAGCAAAGAGGGGGCAGGGCCCTTGGTCTATGGCTACACCTTC.